This T cell receptor (beta chain) was recovered during a study of PD-L1 blockade in urothelial cancer. This sample's time point: pretreatment peripheral blood. Here immunoSEQ multiplex PCR was the method, and the copy in TCRdb shows in-frame clones only, minus some. Of 65,000 to 90,000 clones listed, 84% were seen once; the top ten hold over 8.5%. This clone came up once. Sequencing was performed on PBMCs, taken around atezolizumab (anti-PD-L1) treatment. The clonotype originates from a woman between 65 and 79 years old with urothelial cancer.

CDR3: CASSPSSYNEQFF. CDR3 nucleotides: TGTGCCAGCAGCCCCAGTTCTTATAATGAGCAGTTCTTC. The chain combines TRBV5-8 with TRBJ2-1; no firm D call. The CDR3 consists of 13 residues. The germline V gene has CDR1 SGHTS and CDR2 YDEGEE. V dropped 4 bases and J dropped 7 bases, with 12 bases sitting between them.